This T cell receptor beta chain was observed in a study of blood T cell repertoires in COVID-19. Study background: Donors in the United States, Italy and Spain gave samples during acute or convalescent COVID-19. T cells, B-cell-depleted T cells, or PBMCs provided the cDNA or gDNA that served as material.

Per the authors' pipeline: Scientists estimated how many nucleated cells there were by amplifying reference gene primers. This table comes from immunoSEQ multiplex PCR, and its TCRdb copy is limited to in-frame clones, with some not included. D and trimming were read from the DNA, whereas the V and J calls and clone size are those reported in that table. The sample holds roughly 93,000 clones, approximately 84% seen once. CDR1 is LGHDT and CDR2 is YNNKEL in the germline V gene (reference sequence). The CDR3 contains 14 residues. Trimming removed 0 bases from V and 2 bases from J, with 7 bases in between.

This sequence joins TRBV3-1 (or the pseudogene TRBV3-2) and TRBJ1-1, with no clear D. The source is a woman of 80 years or more with acute or convalescent COVID-19. The material sequenced was peripheral blood. The CDR3 sequence is CASSQETDNTEAFF. CDR3 sequence (DNA): TGTGCCAGCAGCCAAGAAACAGACAACACTGAAGCTTTCTTT.